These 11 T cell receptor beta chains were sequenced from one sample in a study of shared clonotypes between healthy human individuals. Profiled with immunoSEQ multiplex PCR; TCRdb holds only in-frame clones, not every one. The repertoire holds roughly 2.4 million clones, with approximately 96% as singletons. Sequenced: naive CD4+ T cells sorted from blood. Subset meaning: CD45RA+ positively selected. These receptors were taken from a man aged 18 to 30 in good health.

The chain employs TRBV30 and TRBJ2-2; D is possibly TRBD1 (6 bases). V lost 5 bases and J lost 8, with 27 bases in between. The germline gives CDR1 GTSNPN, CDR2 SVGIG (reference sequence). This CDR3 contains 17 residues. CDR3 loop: CAWATNPTGARSGELFF. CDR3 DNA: TGTGCCTGGGCTACAAACCCGACAGGAGCGAGATCAGGGGAGCTGTTTTTT.

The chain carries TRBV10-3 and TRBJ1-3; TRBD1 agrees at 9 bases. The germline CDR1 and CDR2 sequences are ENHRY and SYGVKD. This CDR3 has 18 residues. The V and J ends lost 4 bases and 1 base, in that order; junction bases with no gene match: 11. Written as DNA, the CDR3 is TGTGCCATCAGTGCCGTGTTGGGGACAGGGTATTCTGGAAACACCATATATTTT. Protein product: CAISAVLGTGYSGNTIYF.

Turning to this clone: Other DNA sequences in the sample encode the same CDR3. The CDR3 sequence is CASSRTGDNEKLFF. CDR3 nucleotides: TGCGCCAGCAGCCGGACAGGGGATAATGAAAAACTGTTTTTT. V gene TRBV5-1 combines with J gene TRBJ1-4; 9 positions agree with TRBD1. In germline, CDR1 is SGHRS, CDR2 YFSETQ. V trimming: 4 bases; J trimming: 4 bases; junction bases outside the gene matches: 2. This CDR3 is 14 amino acids long.

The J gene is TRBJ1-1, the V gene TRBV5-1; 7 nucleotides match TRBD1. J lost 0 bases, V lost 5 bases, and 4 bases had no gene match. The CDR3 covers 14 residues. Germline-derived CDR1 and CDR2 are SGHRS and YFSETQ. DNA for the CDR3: TGCGCCAGCAGGGCGGGACAGATGAACACTGAAGCTTTCTTT. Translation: CASRAGQMNTEAFF.

The CDR3 protein is CASSDPTGSYEQYF. The CDR3 coding sequence is TGTGCCAGCAGCGACCCGACGGGTTCCTACGAGCAGTACTTC. The chain uses TRBV11-2 and TRBJ2-7; D is ambiguous. The CDR3 spans 14 residues. Germline V gives CDR1 SGHAT, CDR2 FQNNGV. V lost 5 bases to trimming and J lost 1 base, with 12 bases between them.

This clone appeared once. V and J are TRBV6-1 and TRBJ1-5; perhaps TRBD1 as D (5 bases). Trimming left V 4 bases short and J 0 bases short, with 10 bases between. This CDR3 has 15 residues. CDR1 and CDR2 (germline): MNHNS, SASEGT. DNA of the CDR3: TGTGCCAGCAGTGGGGGACGTTATAGCAATCAGCCCCAGCATTTT. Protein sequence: CASSGGRYSNQPQHF.

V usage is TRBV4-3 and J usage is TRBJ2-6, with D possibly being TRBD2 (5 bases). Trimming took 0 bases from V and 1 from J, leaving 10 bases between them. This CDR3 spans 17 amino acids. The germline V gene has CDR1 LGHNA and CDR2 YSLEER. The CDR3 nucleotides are TGCGCCAGCAGCCAAGAGGAGGCGGTTTCTGGGGCCAACGTCCTGACTTTC. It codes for CASSQEEAVSGANVLTF.

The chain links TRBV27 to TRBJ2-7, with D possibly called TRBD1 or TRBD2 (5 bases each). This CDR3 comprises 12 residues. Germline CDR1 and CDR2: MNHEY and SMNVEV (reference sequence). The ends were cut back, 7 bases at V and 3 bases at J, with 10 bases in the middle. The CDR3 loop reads CASKEGFYEQYF. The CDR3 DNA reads TGTGCCAGCAAAGAGGGGTTCTACGAGCAGTACTTC.

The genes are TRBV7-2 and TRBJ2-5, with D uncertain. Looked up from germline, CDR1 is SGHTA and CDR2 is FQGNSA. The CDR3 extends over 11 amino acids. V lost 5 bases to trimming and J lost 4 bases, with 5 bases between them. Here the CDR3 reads CASSERETQYF. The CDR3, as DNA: TGTGCCAGCAGCGAGCGAGAGACCCAGTACTTC.

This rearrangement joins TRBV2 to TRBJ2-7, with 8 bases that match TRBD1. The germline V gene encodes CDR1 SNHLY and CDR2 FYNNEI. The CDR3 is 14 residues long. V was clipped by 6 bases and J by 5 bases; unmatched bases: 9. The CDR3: CASRTDRGTHEQYF. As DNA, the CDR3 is TGTGCCAGCAGAACCGACAGGGGAACCCACGAGCAGTACTTC. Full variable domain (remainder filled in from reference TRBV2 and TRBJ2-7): EPEVTQTPSHQVTQMGQEVILRCVPISNHLYFYWYRQILGQKVEFLVSFYNNEISEKSEIFDDQFSVERPDGSNFTLKIRSTKLEDSAMYFCASRTDRGTHEQYFGPGTRLTVT.

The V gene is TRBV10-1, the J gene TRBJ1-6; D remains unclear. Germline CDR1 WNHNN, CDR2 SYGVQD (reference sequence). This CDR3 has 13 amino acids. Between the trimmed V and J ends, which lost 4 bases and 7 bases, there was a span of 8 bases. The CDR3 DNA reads TGCGCCAGCAGTGGAGCGGGGAATTCACCCCTCCACTTT. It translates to CASSGAGNSPLHF.